This paragraph covers one T cell receptor beta chain sequence. The investigators amplified TCR beta CDR3 regions from RNA transcripts. The study used the HTBI primer set for a first-round RT-PCR of the TCR CDR3. Via MiXCR, TCRdb re-called the multiplex PCR reads, giving one row per CDR3 protein. Found here are roughly 740,000 distinct CDR3 sequences, roughly 17% of them singletons; the top ten hold roughly 8%. These data are taken from a study of T cells in Graves' hyperthyroidism and ophthalmopathy. Study-wide context: At initial diagnosis, before any treatment had begun, peripheral blood was obtained.

The CDR3 sequence is 15 residues long. Germline V gives CDR1 MNHEY, CDR2 SVGAGI. Trimming removed 2 bases from V and 4 bases from J; junction bases left unmatched: 6. The study defined stable Graves' hyperthyroidism as no ophthalmopathy progression within 18 months. Patients aged 18 to 65 had newly diagnosed hyperthyroidism of under 2 months' duration. In making diagnoses, clinical symptoms, serum thyroxine and TRAb, thyroid ultrasound and orbital computed tomography were all used. The sample consisted of blood. V and J are TRBV6-5 and TRBJ2-3; 7 bases fit TRBD2. This clonotype was obtained from a man aged 18-30 years with Graves' hyperthyroidism. CDR3 nucleotide sequence: TGTGCCAGCAGTTACAAGGGTCTAGCGGCAGATACGCAGTATTTT. It is translated as CASSYKGLAADTQYF.